This T cell receptor beta chain was identified in a study of blood T cell repertoires in COVID-19. Study information: Sites across the United States, Italy and Spain contributed samples from acute and convalescent COVID-19.

The V gene end was trimmed by 3 bases and the J gene end by 0 bases; junction bases not matched to a gene: 2. Germline V gives CDR1 LGHNT, CDR2 FRNRAP. The CDR3 sequence is 15 residues long. Clones were read by immunoSEQ multiplex PCR, and TCRdb kept only the in-frame ones, dropping some. The table records about 300,000 clones, about 86% of them present only once. The sequence derives from a woman between 50 and 59 years old with acute or convalescent COVID-19. V usage is TRBV12-5 and J usage is TRBJ1-5, with TRBD1 identical over 7 bases. The sequencing input was peripheral blood. The CDR3 loop reads CASGFGTASNQPQHF. As DNA, the CDR3 is TGTGCTAGTGGTTTTGGGACAGCTAGCAATCAGCCCCAGCATTTT.